A selection of T cell receptor beta chains follows, all from one sample in a study of CD4 T cells in relation to SARS-CoV-2 and coronaviruses. TCRdb's table, derived via immunoSEQ multiplex PCR, lists solely in-frame clones and lacks some. The sample includes more than 25,000 clones, 60% to 80% of them seen just once. The antigens for these receptors are not known. What was sequenced was CD4+ T cells from PBMCs, cultured in vitro. These receptors were collected from a human donor in good health. The CDR3 runs from the conserved cysteine through the conserved F or W. D genes are given only for firm matches.

j_call: TRBJ2-2; v_call: TRBV4-3; d_call: TRBD2; cdr3_aa: CASSRGTSGGAGGELFF
j_call: TRBJ2-5; v_call: TRBV6-5; d_call: TRBD2; cdr3_aa: CASSYSPAGVETQYF
j_call: TRBJ2-7; v_call: TRBV19; d_call: -; cdr3_aa: CASSMRSKSYEQYF
j_call: TRBJ2-3; v_call: TRBV13; d_call: TRBD2; cdr3_aa: CASSFRGGGGTDTQYF
j_call: TRBJ2-7; v_call: TRBV30; d_call: TRBD1; cdr3_aa: CAWQTGITYEQYF
j_call: TRBJ2-1; v_call: TRBV11-3; d_call: -; cdr3_aa: CASSDSGTPYNEQFF
j_call: TRBJ2-2; v_call: TRBV29-1; d_call: -; cdr3_aa: CSVAEGTPGGTGELFF
j_call: TRBJ2-3; v_call: TRBV18; d_call: -; cdr3_aa: CASSPPTEGTDTQYF
j_call: TRBJ2-1; v_call: TRBV7-2; d_call: -; cdr3_aa: CAGPAHGGYSYNEQFF
j_call: TRBJ2-3; v_call: TRBV3-1/TRBV3-2; d_call: -; cdr3_aa: CASSPEFTDTQYF
j_call: TRBJ2-1; v_call: TRBV7-9; d_call: TRBD1; cdr3_aa: CASSFGQGARNEQFF
j_call: TRBJ2-4; v_call: TRBV7-8; d_call: -; cdr3_aa: CASSPQRVAKNIQYF
j_call: TRBJ1-1; v_call: TRBV6-2/TRBV6-3; d_call: -; cdr3_aa: CASSFLGGGLEAFF
j_call: TRBJ1-3; v_call: TRBV11-1; d_call: -; cdr3_aa: CASRARGGNTIYF
j_call: TRBJ1-1; v_call: TRBV30; d_call: TRBD1; cdr3_aa: CAWSLQGDTEAFF
j_call: TRBJ1-6; v_call: TRBV29-1; d_call: -; cdr3_aa: CSAGEARSPLHF
j_call: TRBJ2-3; v_call: TRBV7-6; d_call: -; cdr3_aa: CASSLVSREGTDTQYF
j_call: TRBJ1-2; v_call: TRBV19; d_call: -; cdr3_aa: CASSINGDYGYTF